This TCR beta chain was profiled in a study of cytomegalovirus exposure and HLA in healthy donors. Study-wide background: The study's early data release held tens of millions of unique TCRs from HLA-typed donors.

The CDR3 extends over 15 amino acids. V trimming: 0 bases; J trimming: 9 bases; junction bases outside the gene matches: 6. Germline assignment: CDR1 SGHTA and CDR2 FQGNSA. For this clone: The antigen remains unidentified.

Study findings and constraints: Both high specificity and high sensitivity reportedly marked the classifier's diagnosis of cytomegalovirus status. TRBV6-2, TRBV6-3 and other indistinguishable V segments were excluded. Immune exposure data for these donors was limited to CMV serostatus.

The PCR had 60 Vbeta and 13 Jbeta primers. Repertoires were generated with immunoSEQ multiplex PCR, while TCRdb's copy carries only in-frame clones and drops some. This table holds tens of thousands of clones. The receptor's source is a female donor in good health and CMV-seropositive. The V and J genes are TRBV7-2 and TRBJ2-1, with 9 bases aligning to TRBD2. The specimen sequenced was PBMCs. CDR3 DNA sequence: TGTGCCAGCAGCTTAGCCGGGACTAGCATGTCTGAGCAGTTCTTC. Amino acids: CASSLAGTSMSEQFF.